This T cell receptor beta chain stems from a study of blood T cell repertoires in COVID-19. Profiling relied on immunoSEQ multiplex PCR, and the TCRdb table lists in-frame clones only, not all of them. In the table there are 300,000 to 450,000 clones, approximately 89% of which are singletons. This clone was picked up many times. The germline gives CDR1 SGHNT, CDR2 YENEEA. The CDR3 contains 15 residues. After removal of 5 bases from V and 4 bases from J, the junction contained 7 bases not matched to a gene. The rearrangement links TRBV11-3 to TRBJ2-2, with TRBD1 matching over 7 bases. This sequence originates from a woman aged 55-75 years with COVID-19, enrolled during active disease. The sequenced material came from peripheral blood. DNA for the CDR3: TGTGCCAGCAGCCTCAATAGGGGGCTCACCGGGGAGCTGTTTTTT. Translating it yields CASSLNRGLTGELFF.